The next 32 T cell receptor beta chains were all read from a single sample in a study. From the 5' RACE reads, TCRdb called clonotypes with MiXCR, one entry per CDR3 protein. In the table there are 40,000 to 65,000 distinct CDR3 sequences, 24% of which are singletons. Sequenced: tumor-infiltrating naive CD4+ T cells sorted from the breast tumor. Subset given: naive CD4+ T cells, CD4+CD45RA+CD25-. The receptors derive from a female donor with breast cancer.

Many counts were recorded for this clonotype. The chain links TRBV10-3 to TRBJ1-5, with a possible D match to TRBD1 (6 bases). V was cut by 8 bases and J by 4 bases, with 15 bases left in between. CDR3 length: 14 residues. The germline V gene encodes CDR1 ENHRY and CDR2 SYGVKD. CDR3 in amino acids: CAIGGRGVNQPQHF. Here the CDR3 DNA reads TGTGCCATCGGCGGCAGGGGCGTGAATCAGCCCCAGCATTTT.

The V gene is TRBV2, the J gene TRBJ1-5; D is ambiguous. V lost 7 bases to trimming and J lost 6 bases, with 16 bases between them. The CDR3 length is 14 residues. The germline gives CDR1 SNHLY, CDR2 FYNNEI. The CDR3 protein is CASTLSGRGQPQHF. Here the CDR3 DNA reads TGTGCCAGCACACTATCCGGACGGGGTCAGCCCCAGCATTTT.

The V and J genes are TRBV7-2 and TRBJ1-2, with D hard to call. CDR3 size: 14 residues. Germline CDR1 and CDR2: SGHTA and FQGNSA. Trimming stripped 7 bases from V and 4 bases from J, with 16 bases between. In DNA, the CDR3 is TGTGCCAGCACCCTGAGCAAAGGAGCCTATGGCTACACCTTC. It encodes CASTLSKGAYGYTF.

A word on this clonotype: This may come from a read error, since a much larger clone is one base off. The chain employs TRBV7-2 and TRBJ1-2, with 9 bases that match TRBD1. Looked up from germline, CDR1 is SGHTA and CDR2 is FQGNSA. The CDR3 consists of 14 residues. V dropped 2 bases and J dropped 4; count of bases not matched to a gene: 2. The DNA for the CDR3 is TGTGCCAGCAGCTTACAGACAGGGGGCTATGGCTACACCTTC. Protein: CASSLQTGGYGYTF.

This clonotype was detected only once. A much larger clone differs by one base, so this may be a read error. CDR3 amino acids: CASTKGQFGRANYGYAF. The CDR3, as DNA: TGTGCCAGCACTAAGGGACAGTTCGGAAGGGCTAACTATGGCTACGCCTTC. The rearrangement joins TRBV6-1 to TRBJ1-2; 7 nucleotides line up with TRBD1. The CDR3 length is 17 residues. Germline V gene lookup returns CDR1 MNHNS and CDR2 SASEGT.

In regard to this clonotype: Likely a read error: the CDR3 ends without its conserved phenylalanine or tryptophan. The chain has TRBV5-1 and TRBJ1-1, with a tentative D call TRBD1 (5 bases). Trimming cost V 4 bases and J 3 bases, with 13 bases left between them. There are 14 residues in the CDR3. Germline lookup yields CDR1 SGHRS and CDR2 YFSETQ. CDR3 region: CASSRRGDHTEAFL. CDR3 in DNA: TGCGCCAGCAGCCGTCGTGGGGACCACACTGAAGCTTTCCTT.

This clonotype was recorded many times. The chain joins TRBV20-1 to TRBJ2-2; 8 nucleotides line up with TRBD2. Germline values: CDR1 DFQATT, CDR2 SNEGSKA (reference sequence). The CDR3 has 14 residues. The V segment lost 6 bases and the J segment 3 bases; nucleotides outside the gene matches: 6. The CDR3 loop is CSAPSGGYTGELFF. The CDR3 DNA reads TGCAGTGCCCCAAGCGGGGGTTACACCGGGGAGCTGTTTTTT.

Remarks on this clonotype: One junction end disagrees with the germline gene, perhaps due to a read error. The chain is built from TRBV18 and TRBJ2-3, with 9 positions matching TRBD2. The germline gives CDR1 KGHSH, CDR2 LQKENI. CDR3 size: 16 residues. This chain's CDR3 is CASSPALAGITDTQDF. The CDR3 region has the DNA TGTGCCAGCTCACCAGCGCTAGCGGGGATCACAGATACGCAGGATTTT.

The chain recombines TRBV5-1 with TRBJ1-4; a possible D gene is TRBD1 (5 bases). Germline V lookup: CDR1 SGHRS, CDR2 YFSETQ. V lost 1 base and J lost 8, with 12 bases in between. This CDR3 is built from 14 residues. CDR3 DNA: TGCGCCAGCAGCTTGAGAGGGGTTGGGGAAAAACTGTTTTTT. It yields the protein CASSLRGVGEKLFF.

In this sample, this clonotype turned up once. No conserved phenylalanine or tryptophan is present at the end of the CDR3, so a read error is the likely explanation. V gene TRBV2 combines with J gene TRBJ2-5; maybe TRBD2 (7 bases). The CDR3 has 14 amino acids. The germline V gene encodes CDR1 SNHLY and CDR2 FYNNEI. V dropped 10 bases and J dropped 7 bases, with 22 bases sitting between them. The CDR3 spells CANRGGDTVRTQYL. The DNA of the CDR3 is TGTGCCAACCGGGGAGGGGACACGGTCAGGACCCAGTACCTC.

This clonotype came up many times. The chain is built from TRBV5-1 and TRBJ1-1; no clear D gene. Germline CDR1 is SGHRS and CDR2 is YFSETQ. The CDR3 consists of 14 residues. The ends were cut back, 5 bases at V and 0 bases at J, with 11 bases in the middle. CDR3 in DNA: TGCGCCAGCAGGCCGGAGGTGGTGAACACTGAAGCTTTCTTT. As protein: CASRPEVVNTEAFF.

This clonotype was seen more than once but under ten times. The chain couples TRBV15 to TRBJ1-3; D uncertain. Trimming stripped 3 bases from V and 4 bases from J, with 13 bases between. CDR3 length: 15 amino acids. The germline V gene has CDR1 LNHNV and CDR2 YYDKDF (reference sequence). In DNA form, the CDR3 reads TGTGCCACCAGCAGGGGCTTGGACGGAGGAAACACCATATATTTT. This codes for CATSRGLDGGNTIYF. Supplemented by reference TRBV15 and TRBJ1-3, the full variable domain reads DAMVIQNPRYQVTQFGKPVTLSCSQTLNHNVMYWYQQKSSQAPKLLFHYYDKDFNNEADTPDNFQSRRPNTSFCFLDIRSPGLGDTAMYLCATSRGLDGGNTIYFGEGSWLTVV.

The chain couples TRBV4-2 to TRBJ1-1; D is perhaps TRBD1 (5 bases). CDR3 size: 14 residues. The V and J ends lost 4 bases and 7 bases respectively, with 16 bases between them. Germline CDR1 is LGHNA and CDR2 is YNFKEQ. DNA for the CDR3: TGTGCCAGCAGCCGAGATTGGGGCGGCCGTGAAGCTTTCTTT. Translated, it gives CASSRDWGGREAFF.

This clonotype occurred many times. This chain links TRBV6-2 or TRBV6-3 with TRBJ2-6; D is ambiguous. CDR1 is MNHEY and CDR2 is SVGEGT in the germline V gene. The CDR3 has 14 residues. V lost 7 bases and J lost 0, with 7 bases in between. The CDR3 DNA is TGTGCCAGCATCCGGAGCTCTGGGGCCAACGTCCTGACTTTC. Its translation is CASIRSSGANVLTF.

This clonotype was recorded once. The chain couples TRBV7-9 to TRBJ1-2, with D tentatively TRBD1 (5 bases). CDR1 and CDR2 (germline): SEHNR, FQNEAQ (reference sequence). This CDR3 comprises 13 residues. V gave up 5 bases and J gave up 7 bases, with 14 bases separating them. This CDR3 reads CASSPTQGTGYTF. DNA for the CDR3: TGTGCCAGCAGCCCCACCCAGGGAACTGGCTACACCTTC.

In this sample, this clonotype turned up many times. V and J are TRBV29-1 and TRBJ2-3; TRBD2 matches 7 bases. This CDR3 contains 13 residues. CDR1 is SQVTM and CDR2 is ANQGSEA in the germline V gene. Trimming took 6 bases from V and 4 from J; bases not matched to a gene: 7. CDR3 amino acids: CSVETSSADTQYF. The CDR3 nucleotides read TGCAGCGTCGAGACTAGCAGCGCAGATACGCAGTATTTT.

J is TRBJ1-2 and V is TRBV7-9, with a tentative D call TRBD1 (6 bases). The germline V gene has CDR1 SEHNR and CDR2 FQNEAQ (reference sequence). V shed 3 bases and J shed 4 bases, with 9 bases lying between them. CDR3 length equals 13 residues. As DNA, the CDR3 is TGTGCCAGCAGCTTTCAGGGGTTCTATGGCTACACCTTC. It is translated as CASSFQGFYGYTF.

About this clonotype itself: One junction end disagrees with the germline gene, perhaps due to a read error. The genes are TRBV2 and TRBJ1-4, with D possibly TRBD1 on 6 matching bases. The CDR3 is made up of 16 amino acids. CDR1 SNHLY and CDR2 FYNNEI come from the germline V gene. The CDR3 bases are TGTGCCAGCAGGAAAGGGGGGGCGACAACTGATGAAAAACTGTTTTTT. Protein sequence: CASRKGGATTDEKLFF.

The V call is TRBV4-1, the J call TRBJ2-3; 8 nucleotides align to TRBD2. Unmatched junction bases numbered 6, after V lost 4 bases and J lost 0 bases. Germline V gene lookup returns CDR1 MGHRA and CDR2 YSYEKL. The CDR3 is 16 amino acids. For the CDR3, the DNA is TGCGCCAGCAGCCGCCTTAGCGGGAAGAGCACAGATACGCAGTATTTT. Translation: CASSRLSGKSTDTQYF.

The V gene is TRBV7-9, the J gene TRBJ2-7, with 11 bases identical to TRBD1. CDR3 size: 14 residues. The germline CDR1 and CDR2 sequences are SEHNR and FQNEAQ (reference sequence). V lost 5 bases and J lost 5; bases outside the gene matches: 5. This chain's CDR3 is CASSDGTGGNEQYF. The CDR3 bases are TGTGCCAGCAGCGACGGGACAGGGGGGAACGAGCAGTACTTC.

The table lists this clonotype with a few counts. The chain links TRBV20-1 to TRBJ1-2; maybe TRBD1 (6 bases). Trimming removed 7 bases at V and 6 bases at J, with 15 bases between. The CDR3 runs 12 residues. Germline V gene lookup returns CDR1 DFQATT and CDR2 SNEGSKA (reference sequence). This CDR3 reads CSDGVGGHGYTF. Here the CDR3 DNA reads TGCAGTGATGGAGTTGGGGGGCATGGCTACACCTTC.

J is TRBJ2-7 and V is TRBV28; D may match TRBD1 or TRBD2 (5 bases each). The V end lost 6 bases, the J end lost 9 bases, and 18 bases lay between the germline ends. CDR1 is MDHEN and CDR2 is SYDVKM in the germline V gene. The CDR3 is made up of 13 amino acids. Here the CDR3 DNA reads TGTGCCAGCAGCCGGGACCCCATCTATGGGCAGTACTTC. It codes for CASSRDPIYGQYF. The entire variable domain, with the rest obtained from reference TRBV28 and TRBJ2-7, is as follows: DVKVTQSSRYLVKRTGEKVFLECVQDMDHENMFWYRQDPGLGLRLIYFSYDVKMKEKGDIPEGYSVSREKKERFSLILESASTNQTSMYLCASSRDPIYGQYFGPGTRLTVT.

This clonotype was seen a handful of times. The V and J genes are TRBV9 and TRBJ2-2; D remains unclear. The CDR3 has 16 amino acids. The germline V gene encodes CDR1 SGDLS and CDR2 YYNGEE. V lost 5 bases and J 3 bases, leaving 17 bases between the germline ends. The CDR3 region is CASSPGPWTDTGELFF. The CDR3 nucleotides read TGTGCCAGCAGTCCCGGGCCCTGGACGGACACCGGGGAGCTGTTTTTT.

The rearrangement links TRBV5-1 to TRBJ2-2; 7 bases fit TRBD1. The CDR3 is made up of 15 amino acids. V trimming: 6 bases; J trimming: 0 bases; junction bases outside the gene matches: 5. CDR1 SGHRS and CDR2 YFSETQ come from the germline V gene. CDR3 loop: CASIRGISNTGELFF. The DNA of the CDR3 is TGCGCCAGCATCAGGGGGATATCGAACACCGGGGAGCTGTTTTTT.

This clonotype was seen only a few times. This chain uses TRBV5-4 with TRBJ2-1; tentative D call: TRBD2 (6 bases). V lost 0 bases and J 1 base, leaving 11 bases between the germline ends. The germline V gene encodes CDR1 SGHNT and CDR2 YYREEE (reference sequence). The length of the CDR3 is 16 residues. The CDR3, as DNA: TGTGCCAGCAGCTTGGGAGGGAGGACTTCCTACAATGAGCAGTTCTTC. The encoded protein is CASSLGGRTSYNEQFF. Filled out from reference TRBV5-4 and TRBJ2-1, the complete variable domain reads ETGVTQSPTHLIKTRGQQVTLRCSSQSGHNTVSWYQQALGQGPQFIFQYYREEENGRGNFPPRFSGLQFPNYSSELNVNALELDDSALYLCASSLGGRTSYNEQFFGPGTRLTVL.

This clonotype was seen a few times. This chain links TRBV20-1 with TRBJ2-1, with D unclear. The CDR3 has 12 residues. V was shortened by 5 bases and J by 0 bases, with 5 bases between the two germline ends. From germline, CDR1 is DFQATT and CDR2 SNEGSKA (reference sequence). CDR3 sequence reads: CSAFSSYNEQFF. CDR3 sequence (DNA): TGCAGTGCTTTTAGCTCCTACAATGAGCAGTTCTTC.

There are many counts of this clonotype. The chain employs TRBV7-2 and TRBJ1-2, with D perhaps TRBD1 (5 bases). Germline values: CDR1 SGHTA, CDR2 FQGNSA. V dropped 0 bases and J dropped 4 bases, with 6 bases sitting between them. The CDR3 extends over 13 amino acids. The CDR3 DNA reads TGTGCCAGCAGCTTAGCCAGGGCCTATGGCTACACCTTC. Translated, it gives CASSLARAYGYTF.

This CDR3 is CASSEDTQYF. In DNA form, the CDR3 reads TGTGCCAGCAGCGAAGATACGCAGTATTTT. This chain uses TRBV7-9 with TRBJ2-3; D gene ambiguous. The CDR3 sequence is 10 residues long. The germline V gene encodes CDR1 SEHNR and CDR2 FQNEAQ (reference sequence). V lost 5 bases and J 5 bases, leaving 2 bases between the germline ends.

The chain recombines TRBV29-1 with TRBJ2-7; 8 nucleotides line up with TRBD1. CDR3 length: 14 amino acids. The V and J ends lost 6 bases and 2 bases, in that order; junction bases with no gene match: 9. Germline V CDR1 and CDR2: SQVTM, ANQGSEA. The CDR3 is CSVSTGQGPYEQYF. The CDR3 bases are TGCAGCGTCTCGACCGGACAGGGTCCCTACGAGCAGTACTTC.

The rearrangement uses TRBV5-1 and TRBJ1-1; D perhaps matches TRBD1 (6 bases). Trimming cost V 1 base and J 1 base, with 14 bases left between them. The CDR3 spans 16 residues. Germline V gives CDR1 SGHRS, CDR2 YFSETQ. The CDR3, as DNA: TGCGCCAGCAGCTTGTGGGCAGGGGCTCAGAACACTGAAGCTTTCTTT. It specifies CASSLWAGAQNTEAFF.

This clonotype showed up just a few times. The chain couples TRBV5-1 to TRBJ1-4; 8 nucleotides match TRBD1. CDR1 is SGHRS and CDR2 is YFSETQ in the germline V gene. The J segment lost 7 bases and the V segment lost 4 bases, leaving 3 bases of the junction unmatched. This CDR3 has 13 residues. The CDR3 coding sequence is TGCGCCAGCAGCCAGGGGGCAGGTGAAAAACTGTTTTTT. It encodes CASSQGAGEKLFF.

This clonotype came up a few times. The chain combines TRBV5-1 with TRBJ2-2, with a tentative D call TRBD2 (5 bases). CDR1 and CDR2 from the germline V gene are SGHRS and YFSETQ. The CDR3 covers 15 residues. With 0 bases removed from V and 2 bases from J, the gap between germline ends came to 8 bases. DNA of the CDR3: TGCGCCAGCAGCTTGGCCCTAGCCAACACCGGGGAGCTGTTTTTT. Protein product: CASSLALANTGELFF.